The source of this T cell receptor beta chain is a study of PD-1 blockade in mismatch repair-deficient tumors. Study background: All were previously treated, progressing patients with around eleven mismatch repair-deficient cancer types. General study findings and limits: Rapid post-treatment expansion, then contraction, generally preceding radiologic response, marked tumor-resident clones.

Data came from immunoSEQ multiplex PCR; TCRdb stores just in-frame clones and leaves some out. In the table there are 60,000 to 65,000 clones, 88% of which are singletons. CDR1 and CDR2 (germline): MNHEY, SVGAGI. This CDR3 is built from 11 residues. V lost 8 bases, J lost 5 bases, and 9 bases lay in between. As concerns this clone: Its antigen is unidentified.

Mismatch repair deficiency was confirmed in all patients, by PCR or immunohistochemistry. TCRs were sequenced from three patients responding to pembrolizumab. The source was peripheral blood, collected 52 weeks after starting pembrolizumab. The receptor was derived from an adult with mismatch repair-deficient cancer. The chain combines TRBV6-5 with TRBJ1-1; no clear D. CDR3 DNA sequence: TGTGCCAGCGCGAGGGAAACTGAAGCTTTCTTT. It yields the protein CASARETEAFF.